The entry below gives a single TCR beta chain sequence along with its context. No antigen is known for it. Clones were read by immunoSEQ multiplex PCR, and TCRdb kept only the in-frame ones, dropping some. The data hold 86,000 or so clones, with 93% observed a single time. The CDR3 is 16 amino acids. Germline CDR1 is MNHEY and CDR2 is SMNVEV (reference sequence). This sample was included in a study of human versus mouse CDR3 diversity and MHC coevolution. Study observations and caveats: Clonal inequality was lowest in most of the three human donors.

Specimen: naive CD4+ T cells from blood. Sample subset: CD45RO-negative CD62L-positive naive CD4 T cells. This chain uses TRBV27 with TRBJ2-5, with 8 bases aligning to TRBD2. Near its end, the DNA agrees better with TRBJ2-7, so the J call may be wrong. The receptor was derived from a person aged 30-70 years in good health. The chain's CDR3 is CASSLSSGGPYYEQYF. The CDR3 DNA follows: TGTGCCAGCAGTTTATCGAGCGGGGGTCCTTACTACGAGCAGTACTTC.